This T cell receptor beta chain was recovered during a study of chemoradiotherapy in HPV16-positive cancers. Trimming cost V 4 bases and J 7 bases; bases outside gene matches: 9. This CDR3 spans 14 amino acids. Germline V gene data show CDR1 as SGDLS and CDR2 as YYNGEE. The table came from immunoSEQ multiplex PCR; TCRdb's copy has only in-frame clones and leaves some out. The sample contains 7,000 to 9,500 clones, around 73% of which appear only once. A word on this clone: Antigen unknown.

Samples were taken several times over chemoradiotherapy. Study outcomes and limitations: During treatment, candidate HPV-specific clones and E7-related motifs expanded in tumor.

The source of this sequence is a human donor with HPV-associated anogenital cancer. This specimen was taken from a patient who underwent chemoradiotherapy. The chain recombines TRBV9 with TRBJ2-3; 7 bases map to TRBD2. CDR3 region: CASSSESGENTQYF. In DNA, the CDR3 is TGTGCCAGCAGCTCCGAAAGCGGGGAAAATACGCAGTATTTT. Full variable domain (missing parts from reference TRBV9 and TRBJ2-3): DSGVTQTPKHLITATGQRVTLRCSPRSGDLSVYWYQQSLDQGLQFLIQYYNGEERAKGNILERFSAQQFPDLHSELNLSSLELGDSALYFCASSSESGENTQYFGPGTRLTVL.